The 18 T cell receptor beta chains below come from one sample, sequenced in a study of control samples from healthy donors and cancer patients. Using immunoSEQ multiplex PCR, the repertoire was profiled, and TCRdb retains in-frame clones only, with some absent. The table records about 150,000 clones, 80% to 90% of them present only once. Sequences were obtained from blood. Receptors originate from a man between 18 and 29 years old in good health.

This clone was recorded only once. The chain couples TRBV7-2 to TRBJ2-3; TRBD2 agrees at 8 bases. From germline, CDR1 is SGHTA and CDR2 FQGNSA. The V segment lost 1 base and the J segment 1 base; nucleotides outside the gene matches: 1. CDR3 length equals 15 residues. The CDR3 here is CASSLGAGGTDTQYF. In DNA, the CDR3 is TGTGCCAGCAGCTTAGGAGCGGGGGGCACAGATACGCAGTATTTT.

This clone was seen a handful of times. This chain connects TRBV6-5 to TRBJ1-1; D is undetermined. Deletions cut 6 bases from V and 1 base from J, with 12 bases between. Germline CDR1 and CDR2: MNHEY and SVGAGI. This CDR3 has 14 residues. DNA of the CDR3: TGTGCCAGCAGAAACACAGTTTCGAACACTGAAGCTTTCTTT. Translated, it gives CASRNTVSNTEAFF.

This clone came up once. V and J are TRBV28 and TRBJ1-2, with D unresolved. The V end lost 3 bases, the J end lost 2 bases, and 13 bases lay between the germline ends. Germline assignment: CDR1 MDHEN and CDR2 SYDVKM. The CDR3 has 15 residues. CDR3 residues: CASSFYPTDNYGYTF. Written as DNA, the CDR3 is TGTGCCAGCAGTTTTTACCCGACGGACAACTATGGCTACACCTTC.

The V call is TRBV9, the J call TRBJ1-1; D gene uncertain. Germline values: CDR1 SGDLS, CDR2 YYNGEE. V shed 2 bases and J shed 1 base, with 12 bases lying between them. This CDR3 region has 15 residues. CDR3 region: CASSVEVSGNTEAFF. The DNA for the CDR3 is TGTGCCAGCAGCGTCGAAGTCTCAGGGAACACTGAAGCTTTCTTT.

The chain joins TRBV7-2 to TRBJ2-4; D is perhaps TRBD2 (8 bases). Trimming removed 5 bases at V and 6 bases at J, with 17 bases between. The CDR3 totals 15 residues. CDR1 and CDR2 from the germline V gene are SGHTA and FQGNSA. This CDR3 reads CASSLGGAGGNIQYF. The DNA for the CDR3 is TGTGCCAGCAGCCTCGGGGGGGCAGGGGGAAACATTCAGTACTTC.

The DNA of the CDR3 is TGTGCCAGTAGTATAACAGGGCACTATGGCTACACCTTC. Its translation is CASSITGHYGYTF. The chain employs TRBV19 and TRBJ1-2; a possible D gene is TRBD1 (6 bases). The CDR3 covers 13 residues. Trimming removed 2 bases at V and 3 bases at J, with 7 bases between. Germline assignment: CDR1 LNHDA and CDR2 SQIVND (reference sequence).

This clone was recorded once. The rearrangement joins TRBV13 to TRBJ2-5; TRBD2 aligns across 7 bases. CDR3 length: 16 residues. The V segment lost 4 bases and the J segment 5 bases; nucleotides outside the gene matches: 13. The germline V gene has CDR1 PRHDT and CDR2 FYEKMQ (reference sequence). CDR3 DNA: TGTGCCAGCAGCTCCCAGATGGGAGGGTTTCGGGAGACCCAGTACTTC. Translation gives CASSSQMGGFRETQYF.

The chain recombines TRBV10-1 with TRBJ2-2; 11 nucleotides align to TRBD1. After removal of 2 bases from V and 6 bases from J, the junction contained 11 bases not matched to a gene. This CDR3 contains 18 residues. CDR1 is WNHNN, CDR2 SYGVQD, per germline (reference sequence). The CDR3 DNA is TGCGCCAGCAGTGAGCCAATACCGGGACAGGGGGTATCCGGGGAGCTGTTTTTT. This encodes CASSEPIPGQGVSGELFF.

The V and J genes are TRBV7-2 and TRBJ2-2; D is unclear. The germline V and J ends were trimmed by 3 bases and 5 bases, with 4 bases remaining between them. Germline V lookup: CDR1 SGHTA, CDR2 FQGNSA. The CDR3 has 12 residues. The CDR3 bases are TGTGCCAGCAGCTTGCTTACCGGGGAGCTGTTTTTT. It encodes CASSLLTGELFF.

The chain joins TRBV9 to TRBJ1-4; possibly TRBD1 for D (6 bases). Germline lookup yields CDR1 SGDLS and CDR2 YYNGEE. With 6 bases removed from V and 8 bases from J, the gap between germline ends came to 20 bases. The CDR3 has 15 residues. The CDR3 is CASNSGGAGEEKLFF. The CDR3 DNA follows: TGTGCCAGCAACTCCGGTGGGGCAGGGGAGGAAAAACTGTTTTTT.

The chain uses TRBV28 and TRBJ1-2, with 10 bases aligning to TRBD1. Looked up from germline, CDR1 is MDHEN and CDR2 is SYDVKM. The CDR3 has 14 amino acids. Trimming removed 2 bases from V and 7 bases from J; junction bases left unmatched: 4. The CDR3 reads CASSLMGQGFGYTF. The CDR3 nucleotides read TGTGCCAGCAGTTTAATGGGACAGGGGTTTGGCTACACCTTC.

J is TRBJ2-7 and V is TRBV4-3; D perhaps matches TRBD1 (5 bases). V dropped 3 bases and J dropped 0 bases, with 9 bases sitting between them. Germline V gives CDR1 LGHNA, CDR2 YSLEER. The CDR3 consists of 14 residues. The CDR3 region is CASSQDKNSYEQYF. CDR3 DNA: TGCGCCAGCAGCCAGGACAAGAACTCCTACGAGCAGTACTTC.

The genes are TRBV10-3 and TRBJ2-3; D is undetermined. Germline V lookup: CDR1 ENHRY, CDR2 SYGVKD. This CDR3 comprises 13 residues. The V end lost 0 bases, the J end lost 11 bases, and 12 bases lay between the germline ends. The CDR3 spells CAISESRDRQQYF. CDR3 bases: TGTGCCATCAGTGAGTCGAGAGATCGTCAGCAGTATTTT.

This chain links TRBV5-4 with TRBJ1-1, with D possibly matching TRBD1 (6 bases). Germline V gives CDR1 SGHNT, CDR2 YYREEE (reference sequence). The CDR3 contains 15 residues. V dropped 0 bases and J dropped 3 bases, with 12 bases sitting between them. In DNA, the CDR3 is TGTGCCAGCAGCTTGGCGGGTCCAGGGGACACTGAAGCTTTCTTT. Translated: CASSLAGPGDTEAFF.

This chain's CDR3 is CASSQDVVPNSPLHF. The CDR3 DNA reads TGTGCCAGCAGCCAAGATGTGGTCCCCAATTCACCCCTCCACTTT. The rearrangement joins TRBV3-1 (or the pseudogene TRBV3-2) to TRBJ1-6, with unresolved D. Germline V gives CDR1 LGHDT, CDR2 YNNKEL (reference sequence). V was pared by 0 bases and J by 7 bases, with 10 bases between. The CDR3 consists of 15 residues.

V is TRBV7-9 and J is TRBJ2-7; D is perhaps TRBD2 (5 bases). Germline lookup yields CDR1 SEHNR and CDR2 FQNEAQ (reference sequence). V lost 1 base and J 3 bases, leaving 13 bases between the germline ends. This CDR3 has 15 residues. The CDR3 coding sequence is TGTGCCAGCAGCTTAGGAGGGTTTGTCGGCTACGAGCAGTACTTC. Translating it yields CASSLGGFVGYEQYF.

CDR3 DNA: TGTGCCTGGAACCCAGTGGGCAGACGCCCCTACGAGCAGTACTTC. It specifies CAWNPVGRRPYEQYF. V and J are TRBV30 and TRBJ2-7, with D uncertain. The CDR3 totals 15 residues. Per germline, CDR1 GTSNPN and CDR2 SVGIG (reference sequence). V was cut by 4 bases and J by 2 bases, with 18 bases left in between.

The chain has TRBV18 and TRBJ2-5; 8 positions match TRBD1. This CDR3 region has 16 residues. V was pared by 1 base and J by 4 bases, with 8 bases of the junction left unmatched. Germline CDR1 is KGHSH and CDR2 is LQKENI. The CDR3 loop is CASSPRQGAEGETQYF. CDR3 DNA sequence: TGTGCCAGCTCACCACGGCAGGGGGCAGAGGGAGAGACCCAGTACTTC.